This T cell receptor (beta chain) is drawn from a study of blood T cell repertoires in COVID-19. Overall study: Whether acute or convalescent, the COVID-19 samples came from the United States, Italy and Spain.

Clones were sequenced by immunoSEQ multiplex PCR, and TCRdb holds only the in-frame ones, with some missing. The table records under 60,000 clones, about 85% of them present only once. The trim removed 4 bases at V and 3 bases at J, leaving 5 bases unmatched. Germline assignment: CDR1 MNHNS and CDR2 SASEGT. The CDR3 totals 16 residues. The receptor was derived from a human donor with acute or convalescent COVID-19. The donor label of this sample is uncertain. The V gene is TRBV6-1, the J gene TRBJ2-3, with 12 bases matching TRBD2. Sequencing was done on a sample of peripheral blood. The DNA of the CDR3 is TGTGCCAGCAGTGCGACTAGCGGGAGTCCGACAGATACGCAGTATTTT. This gives the protein CASSATSGSPTDTQYF.